These 18 T cell receptor beta chains were sequenced from one sample in a study of type 1 regulatory T cells. For these TCRs, the target antigens are not known. TCRdb itself ran the reads through MiXCR, one entry per CDR3 protein. Altogether 60,000 to 70,000 distinct CDR3 sequences are present, roughly three fifths being singletons, with the ten largest covering 6% to 9%. Sequenced input: cultured T cells, either the whole culture or a sorted T cell fraction (not recorded which). This sample's subset: Tr1-enriched cell product generated in vitro against host alloantigens. All receptors derive from a human donor in good health.

V and J are TRBV12-3 or TRBV12-4 and TRBJ2-2, with D maybe TRBD1 (6 bases). Trimming removed 7 bases at V and 3 bases at J, with 12 bases between. The CDR3 length is 14 residues. CDR3 coding DNA: TGTGCCAGCAATATTTGGGGGCACACCGGGGAGCTGTTTTTT. Protein: CASNIWGHTGELFF.

The table lists this clonotype with a count of one. V usage is TRBV7-9 and J usage is TRBJ1-4; TRBD1 matches 9 bases. The CDR3 extends over 16 amino acids. CDR1 and CDR2 (germline): SEHNR, FQNEAQ (reference sequence). Unmatched junction bases numbered 13, after V lost 10 bases and J lost 4 bases. The CDR3 bases are TGTGCCACTAAGACACCTCCGGGACAGGGTAATGAAAAACTGTTTTTT. As protein: CATKTPPGQGNEKLFF.

This clonotype has only a few counts. The genes are TRBV10-3 and TRBJ2-3; 9 bases map to TRBD2. Per the germline V gene, CDR1 is ENHRY and CDR2 is SYGVKD. The CDR3 is 13 amino acids. Unmatched junction bases numbered 5, after V lost 7 bases and J lost 6 bases. This CDR3 is CAITSGKGDTQYF. The CDR3 DNA follows: TGTGCCATCACTAGCGGGAAAGGGGATACGCAGTATTTT.

This sequence joins TRBV2 and TRBJ1-5; D perhaps matches TRBD1 (5 bases). The germline gives CDR1 SNHLY, CDR2 FYNNEI. V gave up 7 bases and J gave up 1 base, with 14 bases separating them. This CDR3 has 15 amino acids. The CDR3 DNA reads TGTGCCAGCAAGTCCCAGGGATTGAGCAATCAGCCCCAGCATTTT. Its protein product is CASKSQGLSNQPQHF.

The chain joins TRBV18 to TRBJ1-1, with TRBD1 matching over 8 bases. Trimming removed 3 bases from V and 1 base from J; junction bases left unmatched: 1. Germline loops: CDR1 KGHSH, CDR2 LQKENI. The CDR3 has 14 amino acids. DNA of the CDR3: TGTGCCAGCTCACCCGGGACAGGGAACACTGAAGCTTTCTTT. This translates into CASSPGTGNTEAFF.

The chain uses TRBV7-2 and TRBJ2-3, with 8 bases matching TRBD2. Germline CDR1 SGHTA, CDR2 FQGNSA. The trim removed 3 bases at V and 3 bases at J, leaving 8 bases unmatched. CDR3 length: 16 residues. The CDR3 coding sequence is TGTGCCAGCAGCTTTCTAGCGGGTGGGGGTACAGATACGCAGTATTTT. Amino acids: CASSFLAGGGTDTQYF.

In DNA form, the CDR3 reads TGTGCCAGTAAGTGGGGTAGCGAGACAGATACGCAGTATTTT. Protein product: CASKWGSETDTQYF. The chain couples TRBV19 to TRBJ2-3; possibly TRBD2 for D (5 bases). With 7 bases removed from V and 3 bases from J, the gap between germline ends came to 14 bases. The germline V gene has CDR1 LNHDA and CDR2 SQIVND (reference sequence). The CDR3 loop spans 14 amino acids.

The J gene is TRBJ1-1, the V gene TRBV5-1, with 11 positions matching TRBD1. CDR3 length: 14 residues. Germline CDR1 and CDR2: SGHRS and YFSETQ. V shed 5 bases, J shed 10 bases, and the junction held 10 bases outside the gene matches. The DNA of the CDR3 is TGCGCCAGCAGTTGGCAGGGACAGGGGGGTCGAGCTTTCTTT. Translated, it gives CASSWQGQGGRAFF.

The chain carries TRBV30 and TRBJ1-2; no clear D gene. V was trimmed by 3 bases and J by 0 bases, leaving 5 bases between them. This CDR3 spans 12 amino acids. CDR1 is GTSNPN and CDR2 is SVGIG in the germline V gene (reference sequence). The CDR3 is CAWRGTNYGYTF. In DNA form, the CDR3 reads TGTGCCTGGAGAGGCACTAACTATGGCTACACCTTC.

V and J are TRBV20-1 and TRBJ2-5; D tentatively reads TRBD1 or TRBD2 (6 bases each). Trimming took off 0 bases at V and 5 bases at J, with 22 bases between the two ends. The CDR3 contains 17 residues. Germline assignment: CDR1 DFQATT and CDR2 SNEGSKA (reference sequence). CDR3 residues: CSARDPWRGARSETQYF. The CDR3 DNA reads as TGCAGTGCTAGAGACCCCTGGAGGGGGGCGCGGTCGGAGACCCAGTACTTC.

This clonotype was found once. A read error may explain this, as a much larger clone is one base away. This rearrangement joins TRBV20-1 to TRBJ2-7; 7 bases agree with TRBD2. The CDR3 has 14 amino acids. The germline CDR1 and CDR2 sequences are DFQATT and SNEGSKA (reference sequence). V lost 2 bases, J lost 5 bases, and 9 bases stayed unmatched. CDR3 bases: TGCAGTGCTAGACCCGGGACTAACGGGAACGAGCAGTACTTC. Translated, it gives CSARPGTNGNEQYF.

The chain is built from TRBV7-2 and TRBJ2-3; D is ambiguous. The germline CDR1 and CDR2 sequences are SGHTA and FQGNSA. Trimming cost V 3 bases and J 6 bases, with 7 bases left between them. The CDR3 loop spans 12 amino acids. The CDR3 DNA reads as TGTGCCAGCAGCTTGAGGCGGGATACGCAGTATTTT. It encodes CASSLRRDTQYF.

This clonotype was picked up a small number of times. The chain recombines TRBV3-1 with TRBJ1-2; 8 bases line up with TRBD1. This CDR3 spans 15 amino acids. The V and J ends lost 1 base and 6 bases, in that order; junction bases with no gene match: 7. Germline assignment: CDR1 LGHDT and CDR2 YNNKEL (reference sequence). This chain's CDR3 is CASSQVQGADDGYTF. The CDR3 DNA sequence: TGTGCCAGCAGCCAAGTCCAGGGGGCGGATGATGGCTACACCTTC.

This sequence joins TRBV28 and TRBJ2-1, with D tentatively TRBD1 (5 bases). Trimming took off 5 bases at V and 3 bases at J, with 14 bases between the two ends. Germline CDR1 and CDR2: MDHEN and SYDVKM. CDR3 length: 15 amino acids. In nucleotides, the CDR3 is TGTGCCAGCAGTCTCCAGGGTGATAACTACAATGAGCAGTTCTTC. This codes for CASSLQGDNYNEQFF.

The rearrangement joins TRBV6-1 to TRBJ2-2; TRBD2 is a possible D gene (6 bases). CDR1 and CDR2 (germline): MNHNS, SASEGT. This CDR3 contains 15 residues. V lost 2 bases to trimming and J lost 6 bases, with 13 bases between them. The DNA of the CDR3 is TGTGCCAGCAGTGAATCGGGACTGTGGGCCGGGGAGCTGTTTTTT. Translated, it gives CASSESGLWAGELFF.

This clonotype was found a few times. This chain uses TRBV24-1 with TRBJ2-1; TRBD2 aligns across 8 bases. Per germline, CDR1 KGHDR and CDR2 SFDVKD. Trimming took 3 bases from V and 8 from J; bases not matched to a gene: 5. This CDR3 region has 14 residues. For the CDR3, the DNA is TGTGCCACCAGTGATCCAGCGGGAGTTCATGAGCAGTTCTTC. Its protein is CATSDPAGVHEQFF.

J is TRBJ2-6 and V is TRBV4-3, with D unresolved. Trimming pared 1 base from V and 0 bases from J, leaving 13 bases between. The CDR3 spans 18 residues. Germline CDR1 LGHNA, CDR2 YSLEER. CDR3 DNA sequence: TGCGCCAGCAGCCAAGGGTTCAGGCTTGACTCTGGGGCCAACGTCCTGACTTTC. Translation gives CASSQGFRLDSGANVLTF.

The chain employs TRBV6-1 and TRBJ1-4; D unclear. Germline V gene data show CDR1 as MNHNS and CDR2 as SASEGT. The length of the CDR3 is 13 residues. V shed 6 bases and J shed 4 bases, with 9 bases lying between them. The CDR3 is CASSTAINEKLFF. CDR3 in DNA: TGTGCCAGCAGCACAGCGATTAATGAAAAACTGTTTTTT.